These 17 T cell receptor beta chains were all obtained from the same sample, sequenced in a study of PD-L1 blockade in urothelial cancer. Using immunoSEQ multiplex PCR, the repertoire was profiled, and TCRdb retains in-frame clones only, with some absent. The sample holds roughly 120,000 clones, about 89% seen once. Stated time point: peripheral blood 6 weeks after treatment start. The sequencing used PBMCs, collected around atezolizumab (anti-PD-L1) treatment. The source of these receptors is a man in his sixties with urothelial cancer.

The CDR3 sequence is CASGQGTLYSEQYF. As DNA, the CDR3 is TGTGCCAGCGGTCAAGGTACGCTCTATAGCGAGCAGTACTTC. The chain combines TRBV2 with TRBJ2-7; D uncertain. Germline-derived CDR1 and CDR2 are SNHLY and FYNNEI. There are 14 residues in the CDR3. V shed 8 bases and J shed 6 bases, with 20 bases lying between them.

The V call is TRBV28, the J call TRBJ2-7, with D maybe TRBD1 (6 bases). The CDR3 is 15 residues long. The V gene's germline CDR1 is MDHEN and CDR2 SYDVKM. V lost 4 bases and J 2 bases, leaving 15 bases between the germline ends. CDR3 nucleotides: TGTGCCAGCAGTTACCCAACAGGGTCAGCCTACGAGCAGTACTTC. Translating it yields CASSYPTGSAYEQYF.

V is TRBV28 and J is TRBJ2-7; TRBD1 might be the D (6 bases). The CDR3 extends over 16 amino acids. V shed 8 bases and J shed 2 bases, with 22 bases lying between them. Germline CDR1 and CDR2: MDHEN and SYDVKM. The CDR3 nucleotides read TGTGCCAGCCGAGCCGGGGACAAACAATCCACCTACGAGCAGTACTTC. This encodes CASRAGDKQSTYEQYF.

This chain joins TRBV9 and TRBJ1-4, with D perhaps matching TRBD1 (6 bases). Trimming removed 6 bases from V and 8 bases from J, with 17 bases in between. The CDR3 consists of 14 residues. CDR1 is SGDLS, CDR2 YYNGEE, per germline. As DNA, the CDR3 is TGTGCCAGCACCCCGGGGGGCCATGGGGAAAAACTGTTTTTT. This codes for CASTPGGHGEKLFF.

CDR3 DNA sequence: TGTGCCAGCAGCCAATCGTCGGGATTCTCCTACGAGCAGTACTTC. It specifies CASSQSSGFSYEQYF. This rearrangement joins TRBV4-2 to TRBJ2-7; D is possibly TRBD2 (5 bases). This CDR3 has 15 amino acids. CDR1 is LGHNA and CDR2 is YNFKEQ in the germline V gene. Trimming took 2 bases from V and 0 from J, leaving 11 bases between them.

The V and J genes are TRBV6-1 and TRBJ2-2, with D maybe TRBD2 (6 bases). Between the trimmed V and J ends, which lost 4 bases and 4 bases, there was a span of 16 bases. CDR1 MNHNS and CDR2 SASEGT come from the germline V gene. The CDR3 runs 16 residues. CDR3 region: CASSGGLPPTTGELFF. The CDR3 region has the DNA TGTGCCAGCAGTGGGGGACTCCCGCCAACCACCGGGGAGCTGTTTTTT.

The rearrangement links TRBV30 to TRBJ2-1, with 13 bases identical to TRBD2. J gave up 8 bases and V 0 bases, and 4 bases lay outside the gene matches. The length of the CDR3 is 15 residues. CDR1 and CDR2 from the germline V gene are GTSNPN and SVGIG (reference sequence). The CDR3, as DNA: TGTGCCTGGAGTGTAGGACTAGCGGGAGCGGATGAGCAGTTCTTC. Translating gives CAWSVGLAGADEQFF. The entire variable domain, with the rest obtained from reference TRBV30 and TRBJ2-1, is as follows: SQTIHQWPATLVQPVGSPLSLECTVEGTSNPNLYWYRQAAGRGLQLLFYSVGIGQISSEVPQNLSASRPQDRQFILSSKKLLLSDSGFYLCAWSVGLAGADEQFFGPGTRLTVL.

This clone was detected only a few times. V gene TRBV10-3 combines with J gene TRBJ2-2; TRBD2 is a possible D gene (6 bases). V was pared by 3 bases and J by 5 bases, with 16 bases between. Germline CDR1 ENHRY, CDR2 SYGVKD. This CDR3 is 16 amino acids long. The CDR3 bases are TGTGCCATCAGTGATCCCGGCGGGGAGAGGACCGGGGAGCTGTTTTTT. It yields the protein CAISDPGGERTGELFF.

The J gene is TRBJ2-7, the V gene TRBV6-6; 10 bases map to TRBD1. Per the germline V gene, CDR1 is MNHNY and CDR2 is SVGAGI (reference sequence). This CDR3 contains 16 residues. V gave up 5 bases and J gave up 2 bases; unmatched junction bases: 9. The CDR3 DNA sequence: TGTGCCAGCAGTCTCCCCCGGGACAGGGGCCCCTACGAGCAGTACTTC. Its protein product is CASSLPRDRGPYEQYF.

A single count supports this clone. The CDR3: CASSLAPKQTQYF. The CDR3, as DNA: TGTGCCAGCAGCTTAGCTCCGAAGCAGACCCAGTACTTC. The chain carries TRBV7-2 and TRBJ2-5; D remains ambiguous. Trimming left V 0 bases short and J 6 bases short, with 8 bases between. Per the germline V gene, CDR1 is SGHTA and CDR2 is FQGNSA. This CDR3 has 13 residues. The complete variable domain, with remaining parts taken from reference TRBV7-2 and TRBJ2-5, reads GAGVSQSPSNKVTEKGKDVELRCDPISGHTALYWYRQSLGQGLEFLIYFQGNSAPDKSGLPSDRFSAERTGGSVSTLTIQRTQQEDSAVYLCASSLAPKQTQYFGPGTRLLVL.

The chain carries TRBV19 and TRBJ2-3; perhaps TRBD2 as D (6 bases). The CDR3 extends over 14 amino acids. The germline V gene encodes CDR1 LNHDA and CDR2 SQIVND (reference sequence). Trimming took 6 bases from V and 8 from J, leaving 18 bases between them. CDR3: CASSQAPAGGTQYF. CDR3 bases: TGTGCCAGTAGCCAAGCCCCCGCCGGGGGTACGCAGTATTTT.

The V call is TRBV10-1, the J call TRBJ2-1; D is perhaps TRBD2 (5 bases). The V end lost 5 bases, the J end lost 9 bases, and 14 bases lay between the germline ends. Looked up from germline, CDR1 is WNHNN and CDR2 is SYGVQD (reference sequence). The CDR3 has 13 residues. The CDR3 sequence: CASSRDVAGEQFF. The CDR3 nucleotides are TGCGCCAGCAGTAGAGACGTGGCGGGTGAGCAGTTCTTC.

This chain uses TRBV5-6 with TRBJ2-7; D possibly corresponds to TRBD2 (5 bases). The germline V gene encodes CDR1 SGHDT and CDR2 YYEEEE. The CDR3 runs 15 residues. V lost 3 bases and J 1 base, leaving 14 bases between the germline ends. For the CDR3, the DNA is TGTGCCAGCAGCTGGCGGGTCTTAGGGTCCTACGAGCAGTACTTC. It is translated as CASSWRVLGSYEQYF.

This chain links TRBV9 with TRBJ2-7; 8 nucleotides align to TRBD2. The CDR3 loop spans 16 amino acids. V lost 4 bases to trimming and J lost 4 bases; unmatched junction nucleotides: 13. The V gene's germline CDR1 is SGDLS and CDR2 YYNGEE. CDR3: CASSPSEASGWYEQYF. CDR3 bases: TGTGCCAGCAGCCCCAGTGAGGCTAGCGGGTGGTACGAGCAGTACTTC.

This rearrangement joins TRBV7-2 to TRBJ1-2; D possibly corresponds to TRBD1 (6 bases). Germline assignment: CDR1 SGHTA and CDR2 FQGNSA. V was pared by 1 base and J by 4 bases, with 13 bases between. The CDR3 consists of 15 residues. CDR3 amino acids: CASSLGGQGSYGYTF. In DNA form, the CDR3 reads TGTGCCAGCAGCTTAGGGGGGCAGGGGTCCTATGGCTACACCTTC.

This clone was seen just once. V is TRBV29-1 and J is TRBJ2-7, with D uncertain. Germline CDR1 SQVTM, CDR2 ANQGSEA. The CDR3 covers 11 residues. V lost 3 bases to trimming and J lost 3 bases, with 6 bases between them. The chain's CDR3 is CSVERSYEQYF. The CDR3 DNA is TGCAGCGTTGAGCGGAGCTACGAGCAGTACTTC.

The CDR3 spells CASSLGAQNLETQYF. The CDR3 bases are TGTGCCAGCAGCTTGGGGGCGCAGAATTTGGAGACCCAGTACTTC. The V and J genes are TRBV5-6 and TRBJ2-5; D call uncertain. With 0 bases removed from V and 5 bases from J, the gap between germline ends came to 14 bases. There are 15 residues in the CDR3. The V gene's germline CDR1 is SGHDT and CDR2 YYEEEE.